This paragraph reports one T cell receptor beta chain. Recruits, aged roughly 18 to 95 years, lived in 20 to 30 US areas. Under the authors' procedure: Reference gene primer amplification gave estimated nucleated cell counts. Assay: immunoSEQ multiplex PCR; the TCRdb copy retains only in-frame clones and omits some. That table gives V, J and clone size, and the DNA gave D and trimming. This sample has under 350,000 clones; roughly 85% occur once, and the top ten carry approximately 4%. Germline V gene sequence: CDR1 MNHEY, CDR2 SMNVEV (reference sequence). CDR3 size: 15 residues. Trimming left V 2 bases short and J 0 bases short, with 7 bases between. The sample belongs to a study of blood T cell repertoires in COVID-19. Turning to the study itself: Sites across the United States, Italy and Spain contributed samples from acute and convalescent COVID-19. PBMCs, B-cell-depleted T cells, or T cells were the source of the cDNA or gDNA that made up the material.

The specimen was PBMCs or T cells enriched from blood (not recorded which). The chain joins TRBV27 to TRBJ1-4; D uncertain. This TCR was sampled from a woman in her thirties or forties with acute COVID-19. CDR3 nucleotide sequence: TGTGCCAGCAGTTTAACGAGGGCAACTAATGAAAAACTGTTTTTT. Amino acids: CASSLTRATNEKLFF.